Following are 22 T cell receptor beta chains from one sample sequenced in a study of patients and donors after allogeneic stem cell transplantation. TCRdb fed the RT-PCR reads into MiXCR, producing one record per CDR3 protein. The sample yields about a million distinct CDR3 sequences, about a sixth seen once. The source material was blood, either unsorted or a sorted T cell fraction (not recorded which). The receptors originated from a human donor who was either an allogeneic HSCT recipient or a stem cell or donor lymphocyte infusion donor (not recorded which). It is not recorded whose cells these are; they may come from a transplant donor.

Only a few counts were recorded for this clonotype. The CDR3 DNA is TGTGCCAGTTGCGGAGCGGAGTTTACAGATACGCAGTATTTT. Protein: CASCGAEFTDTQYF. The genes are TRBV12-3 or TRBV12-4 and TRBJ2-3; D might be TRBD2 (5 bases). The CDR3 is 14 residues long. V lost 9 bases, J lost 3 bases, and 16 bases lay in between.

At least ten counts were recorded for this clonotype. The CDR3 sequence: CSVQTLELGYTF. The DNA of the CDR3 is TGCAGCGTACAGACCCTGGAGCTGGGCTACACCTTC. This chain uses TRBV29-1 with TRBJ1-2, with no clear D. CDR1 and CDR2 (germline): SQVTM, ANQGSEA. The CDR3 runs 12 residues. Trimming removed 6 bases from V and 8 bases from J, with 16 bases in between.

The chain has TRBV29-1 and TRBJ2-3; D unresolved. The CDR3 spans 13 residues. V dropped 8 bases and J dropped 1 base, with 13 bases sitting between them. Germline assignment: CDR1 SQVTM and CDR2 ANQGSEA. The CDR3: CSSRPAGTDTQYF. CDR3 DNA: TGCAGCTCCCGCCCAGCCGGCACAGATACGCAGTATTTT.

The sample holds a few counts of this clonotype. The chain is built from TRBV28 and TRBJ2-3; D is perhaps TRBD1 (6 bases). V was clipped by 2 bases and J by 0 bases, with 12 bases between them. Germline CDR1 and CDR2: MDHEN and SYDVKM. The CDR3 covers 16 residues. CDR3 loop: CASSLKQGFSTDTQYF. The CDR3 DNA sequence: TGTGCCAGCAGTTTAAAACAGGGATTTAGCACAGATACGCAGTATTTT. Variable domain in full (rest from reference TRBV28 and TRBJ2-3): DVKVTQSSRYLVKRTGEKVFLECVQDMDHENMFWYRQDPGLGLRLIYFSYDVKMKEKGDIPEGYSVSREKKERFSLILESASTNQTSMYLCASSLKQGFSTDTQYFGPGTRLTVL.

The V and J genes are TRBV10-3 and TRBJ2-7, with a possible D match to TRBD2 (6 bases). Germline CDR1 is ENHRY and CDR2 is SYGVKD. The CDR3 length is 13 residues. The V end lost 3 bases, the J end lost 3 bases, and 9 bases lay between the germline ends. CDR3 sequence (DNA): TGTGCCATCAGTGATAGCGGATTCTACGAGCAGTACTTC. The encoded protein is CAISDSGFYEQYF.

The chain joins TRBV7-3 to TRBJ2-7, with 8 positions matching TRBD1. CDR3 length: 14 amino acids. Germline lookup yields CDR1 SGHTA and CDR2 FQGTGA. Trimming took 5 bases from V and 3 from J; bases not matched to a gene: 6. This chain's CDR3 is CASSTDRADYEQYF. The DNA of the CDR3 is TGTGCCAGCAGCACGGACAGGGCTGACTACGAGCAGTACTTC. Supplemented by reference TRBV7-3 and TRBJ2-7, the full variable domain reads GAGVSQTPSNKVTEKGKYVELRCDPISGHTALYWYRQSLGQGPEFLIYFQGTGAADDSGLPNDRFFAVRPEGSVSTLKIQRTERGDSAVYLCASSTDRADYEQYFGPGTRLTVT.

As to this clonotype: Given a much more abundant clone one base away, this may be a read error. The gene calls are TRBV5-1 and TRBJ2-1; D might be TRBD2 (5 bases). Trimming removed 8 bases from V and 4 bases from J, with 25 bases in between. The CDR3 covers 17 residues. Germline CDR1 SGHRS, CDR2 YFSETQ. The CDR3 nucleotides are TGCGCCAGAAGCACTAGATCCACCCCCCGCTTTTACAATGAGCAGTTCTTC. It translates to CARSTRSTPRFYNEQFF.

J is TRBJ1-4 and V is TRBV4-3; D remains unclear. Trimming left V 2 bases short and J 8 bases short, with 15 bases between. Germline CDR1 reads LGHNA; CDR2 reads YSLEER. The CDR3 totals 15 residues. The CDR3 DNA sequence: TGCGCCAGCAGCCAACTCCCTTTAACGACGGAAAAACTGTTTTTT. Its protein product is CASSQLPLTTEKLFF.

The rearrangement joins TRBV4-2 to TRBJ2-7; weak D call: TRBD2 (5 bases). The CDR3 consists of 15 residues. Germline V gene data show CDR1 as LGHNA and CDR2 as YNFKEQ. Deletions cut 0 bases from V and 0 bases from J, with 9 bases between. The CDR3 sequence: CASSQDPGLSYEQYF. The CDR3 region has the DNA TGTGCCAGCAGCCAAGATCCCGGACTCTCCTACGAGCAGTACTTC.

This chain joins TRBV5-1 and TRBJ1-1; 9 bases align to TRBD1. The V and J ends lost 4 bases and 3 bases, in that order; junction bases with no gene match: 7. The CDR3 extends over 15 amino acids. Germline values: CDR1 SGHRS, CDR2 YFSETQ. CDR3 sequence: CASSPGQGRDTEAFF. Here the CDR3 DNA reads TGCGCCAGCAGCCCGGGACAGGGAAGAGACACTGAAGCTTTCTTT.

This clonotype has a count of ten or more. The CDR3 loop is CASSGTGRNTIYF. For the CDR3, the DNA is TGTGCCAGCAGCGGGACAGGGCGAAACACCATATATTTT. V is TRBV6-6 and J is TRBJ1-3, with TRBD1 identical over 9 bases. Per the germline V gene, CDR1 is MNHNY and CDR2 is SVGAGI (reference sequence). The trim removed 6 bases at V and 5 bases at J, leaving 2 bases unmatched. The CDR3 is made up of 13 amino acids.

The chain uses TRBV6-2 or TRBV6-3 and TRBJ1-1, with 7 nucleotides matching TRBD1. The CDR3 consists of 14 residues. The V and J ends lost 2 bases and 5 bases, in that order; junction bases with no gene match: 5. Germline values: CDR1 MNHEY, CDR2 SVGEGT. The CDR3 spells CASSYGGGETEAFF. The DNA for the CDR3 is TGTGCCAGCAGTTACGGAGGGGGCGAGACTGAAGCTTTCTTT.

There are a few counts of this clonotype. This chain uses TRBV7-2 with TRBJ2-7, with TRBD2 identical over 8 bases. There are 15 residues in the CDR3. V shed 5 bases and J 0 bases; nucleotides not matched to a gene: 6. The germline V gene has CDR1 SGHTA and CDR2 FQGNSA. The CDR3 bases are TGTGCCAGCAGCCCCGGCGGGAGGAGCTCCTACGAGCAGTACTTC. This gives the protein CASSPGGRSSYEQYF.

The chain joins TRBV12-3 or TRBV12-4 to TRBJ1-2, with a possible D match to TRBD1 (5 bases). This CDR3 contains 14 residues. The V end lost 4 bases, the J end lost 5 bases, and 14 bases lay between the germline ends. CDR3 residues: CASSSHRGRYGYTF. The DNA of the CDR3 is TGTGCCAGCAGTTCTCATCGGGGCCGATATGGCTACACCTTC.

This chain connects TRBV7-2 to TRBJ2-3, with D unresolved. Germline V gene sequence: CDR1 SGHTA, CDR2 FQGNSA. Trimming stripped 3 bases from V and 0 bases from J, with 13 bases between. The CDR3 extends over 16 amino acids. The DNA for the CDR3 is TGTGCCAGCAGCTTGTCTATACTCACCAGCACAGATACGCAGTATTTT. This translates into CASSLSILTSTDTQYF.

This clonotype turned up a few times. The chain is built from TRBV3-1 and TRBJ2-5, with a tentative D call TRBD1 (6 bases). The V end lost 3 bases, the J end lost 5 bases, and 10 bases lay between the germline ends. The germline V gene encodes CDR1 LGHDT and CDR2 YNNKEL (reference sequence). The CDR3 is 13 amino acids. The CDR3 here is CASSQGHVETQYF. The CDR3 DNA reads TGTGCCAGCAGCCAGGGACACGTTGAGACCCAGTACTTC.

The table lists this clonotype with a few counts. V is TRBV5-1 and J is TRBJ1-2, with 9 bases that match TRBD1. The germline CDR1 and CDR2 sequences are SGHRS and YFSETQ. Trimming at V came to 7 bases and at J to 8 bases, leaving 6 bases not matched to a gene. This CDR3 contains 12 residues. The DNA of the CDR3 is TGCGCCAGCGGGGACAGGGCTAGAGGCTACACCTTC. Its translation: CASGDRARGYTF.

In the case of this clonotype: Mismatch with germline at one junction end may stem from a read error. CDR3 DNA sequence: TGTGCTAGCAGCCGGGAAATCATGGTGAACACTGAAGCTTTCTTT. Encoded protein: CASSREIMVNTEAFF. The chain combines TRBV7-7 with TRBJ1-1; D gene ambiguous. Germline-derived CDR1 and CDR2 are SSHAT and FNYEAQ (reference sequence). This CDR3 is built from 15 residues.

This clonotype has more than one count but fewer than ten. The rearrangement uses TRBV4-3 and TRBJ1-2; tentative D call: TRBD1 (6 bases). V lost 4 bases, J lost 1 base, and 16 bases lay in between. This CDR3 region has 16 residues. Germline CDR1 reads LGHNA; CDR2 reads YSLEER. CDR3 amino acids: CASSRGAGRSNYGYTF. CDR3 nucleotides: TGCGCCAGCAGCCGGGGGGCGGGGAGGAGTAACTATGGCTACACCTTC.

This clonotype came up once. The chain is built from TRBV20-1 and TRBJ2-5; no clear D. The germline V gene encodes CDR1 DFQATT and CDR2 SNEGSKA (reference sequence). The V gene lost 6 bases and the J gene lost 3 bases, with 20 bases spanning the gap. The CDR3 totals 15 residues. The CDR3, as DNA: TGCAGTGCCACGCCTCCGGGTCGAAGAAAAGAGACCCAGTACTTC. It translates to CSATPPGRRKETQYF.

The chain couples TRBV11-2 to TRBJ2-7, with 10 nucleotides matching TRBD1. Trimming took 4 bases from V and 5 from J; bases not matched to a gene: 14. The CDR3 is 17 amino acids. Looked up from germline, CDR1 is SGHAT and CDR2 is FQNNGV. The CDR3 DNA reads as TGTGCCAGCAGCTCACTACGTTGGGGGACAGGGGAAAACGAGCAGTACTTC. Translating gives CASSSLRWGTGENEQYF. Complete variable domain (other parts from reference TRBV11-2 and TRBJ2-7): EAGVAQSPRYKIIEKRQSVAFWCNPISGHATLYWYQQILGQGPKLLIQFQNNGVVDDSQLPKDRFSAERLKGVDSTLKIQPAKLEDSAVYLCASSSLRWGTGENEQYFGPGTRLTVT.

This clonotype showed up just a few times. V gene TRBV11-2 combines with J gene TRBJ2-1; TRBD2 matches 8 bases. Germline V gene data show CDR1 as SGHAT and CDR2 as FQNNGV. The junction had 16 bases not matched to a gene; V was cut back by 6 bases and J by 6 bases. The CDR3 loop spans 17 amino acids. CDR3 protein: CASRKPGRGRRFNEQFF. The DNA of the CDR3 is TGTGCCAGCAGAAAACCCGGGAGGGGCCGAAGATTCAATGAGCAGTTCTTC.